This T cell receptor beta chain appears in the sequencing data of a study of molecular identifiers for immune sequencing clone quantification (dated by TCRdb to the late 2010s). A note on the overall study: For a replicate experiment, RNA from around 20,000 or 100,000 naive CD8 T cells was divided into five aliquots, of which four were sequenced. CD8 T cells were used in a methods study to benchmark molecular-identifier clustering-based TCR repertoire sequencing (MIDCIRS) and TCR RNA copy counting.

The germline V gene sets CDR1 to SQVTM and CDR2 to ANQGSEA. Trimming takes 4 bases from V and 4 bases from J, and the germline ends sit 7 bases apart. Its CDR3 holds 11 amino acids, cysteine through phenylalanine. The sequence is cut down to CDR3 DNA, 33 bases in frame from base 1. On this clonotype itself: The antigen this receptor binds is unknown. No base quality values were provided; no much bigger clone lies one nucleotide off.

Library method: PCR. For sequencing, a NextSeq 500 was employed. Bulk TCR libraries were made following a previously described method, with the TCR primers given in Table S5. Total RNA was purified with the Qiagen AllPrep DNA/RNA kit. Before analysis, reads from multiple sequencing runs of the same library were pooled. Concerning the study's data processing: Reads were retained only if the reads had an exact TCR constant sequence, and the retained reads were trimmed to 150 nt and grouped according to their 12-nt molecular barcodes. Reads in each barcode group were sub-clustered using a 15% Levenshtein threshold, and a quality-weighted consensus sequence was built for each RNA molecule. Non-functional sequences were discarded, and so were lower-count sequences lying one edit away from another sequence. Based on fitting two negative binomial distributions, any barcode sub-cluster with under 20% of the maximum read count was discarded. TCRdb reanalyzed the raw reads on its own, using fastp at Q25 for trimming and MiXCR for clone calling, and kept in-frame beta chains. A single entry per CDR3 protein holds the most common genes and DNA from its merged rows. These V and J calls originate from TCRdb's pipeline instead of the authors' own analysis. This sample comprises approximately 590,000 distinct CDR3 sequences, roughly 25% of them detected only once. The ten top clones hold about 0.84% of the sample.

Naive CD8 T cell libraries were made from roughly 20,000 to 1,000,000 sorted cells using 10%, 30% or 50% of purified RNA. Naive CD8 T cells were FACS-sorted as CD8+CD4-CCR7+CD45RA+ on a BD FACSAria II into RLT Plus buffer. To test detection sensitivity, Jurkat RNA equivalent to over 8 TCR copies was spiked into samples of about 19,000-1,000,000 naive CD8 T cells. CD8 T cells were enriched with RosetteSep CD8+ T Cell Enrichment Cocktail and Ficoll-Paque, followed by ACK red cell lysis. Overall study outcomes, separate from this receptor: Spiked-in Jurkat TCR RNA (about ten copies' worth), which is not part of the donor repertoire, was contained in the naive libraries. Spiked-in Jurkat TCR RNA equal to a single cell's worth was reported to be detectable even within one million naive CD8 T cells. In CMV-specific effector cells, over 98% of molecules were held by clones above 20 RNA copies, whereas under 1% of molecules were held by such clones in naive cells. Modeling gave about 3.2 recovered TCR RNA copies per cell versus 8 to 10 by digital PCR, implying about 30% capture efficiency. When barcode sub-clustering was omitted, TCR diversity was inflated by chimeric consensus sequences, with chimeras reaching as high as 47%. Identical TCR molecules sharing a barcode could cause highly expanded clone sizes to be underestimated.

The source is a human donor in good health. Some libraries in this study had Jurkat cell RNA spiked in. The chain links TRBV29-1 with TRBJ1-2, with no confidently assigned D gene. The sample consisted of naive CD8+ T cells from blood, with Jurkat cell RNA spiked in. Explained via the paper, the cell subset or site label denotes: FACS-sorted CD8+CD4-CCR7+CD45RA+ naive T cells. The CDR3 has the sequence CSVARSYGYTF. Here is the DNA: TGCAGCGTTGCCCGGAGCTATGGCTACACCTTC. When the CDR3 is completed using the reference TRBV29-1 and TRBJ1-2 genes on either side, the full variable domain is SAVISQKPSRDICQRGTSLTIQCQVDSQVTMMFWYRQQPGQSLTLIATANQGSEATYESGFVIDKFPISRPNLTFSTLTVSNMSPEDSSIYLCSVARSYGYTFGSGTRLTVV.